This TCR beta chain emerged from a study of identical twins. In TCRdb, the 5' RACE reads were re-called with MiXCR into one record per CDR3 protein. The table records some 710,000 distinct CDR3 sequences, around 6.1% of them present only once. This CDR3 contains 17 residues. The germline V gene encodes CDR1 SGHRS and CDR2 YFSETQ. V gave up 4 bases and J gave up 4 bases; unmatched junction bases: 7. The gene calls are TRBV5-1 and TRBJ2-5; 16 bases fit TRBD2. The TCR originated in a man aged 18 to 35 in good health. The specimen sequenced was naive T cells sorted from blood. The CDR3 loop reads CASSTGTSGRASETQYF. The CDR3 DNA reads TGCGCCAGCAGCACCGGGACTAGCGGGAGGGCCTCAGAGACCCAGTACTTC.